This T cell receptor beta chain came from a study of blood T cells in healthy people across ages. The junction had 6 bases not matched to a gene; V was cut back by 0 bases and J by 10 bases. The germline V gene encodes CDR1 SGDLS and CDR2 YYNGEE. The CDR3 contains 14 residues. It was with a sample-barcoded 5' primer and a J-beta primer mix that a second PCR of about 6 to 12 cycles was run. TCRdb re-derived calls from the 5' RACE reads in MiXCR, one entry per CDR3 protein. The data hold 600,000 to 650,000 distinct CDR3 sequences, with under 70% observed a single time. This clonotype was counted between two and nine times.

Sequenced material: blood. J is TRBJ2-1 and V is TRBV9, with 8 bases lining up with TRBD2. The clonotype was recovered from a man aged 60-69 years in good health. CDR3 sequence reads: CASSVDAASGEQFF. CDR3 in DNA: TGTGCCAGCAGCGTAGATGCGGCTAGCGGGGAGCAGTTCTTC.